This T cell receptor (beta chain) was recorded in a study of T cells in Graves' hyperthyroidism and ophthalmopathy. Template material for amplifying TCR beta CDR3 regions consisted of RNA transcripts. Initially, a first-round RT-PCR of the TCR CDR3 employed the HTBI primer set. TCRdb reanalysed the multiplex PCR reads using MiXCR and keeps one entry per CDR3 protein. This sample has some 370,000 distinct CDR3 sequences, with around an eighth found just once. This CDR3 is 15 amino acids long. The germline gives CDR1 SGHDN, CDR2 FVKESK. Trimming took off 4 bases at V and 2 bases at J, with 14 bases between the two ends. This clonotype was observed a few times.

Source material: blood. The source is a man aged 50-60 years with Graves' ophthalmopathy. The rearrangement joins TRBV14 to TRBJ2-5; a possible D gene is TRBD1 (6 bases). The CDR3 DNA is TGTGCCAGCAGCCGTCTCGGACAGATGCAAGAGACCCAGTACTTC. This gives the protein CASSRLGQMQETQYF.